A single sample gave rise to the 29 T cell receptor beta chains below, sequenced in a study of spatial heterogeneity in lung cancer. Time point meaning: blood at routine non-recurrence follow-up after resection. One entry per CDR3 protein, called by TCRdb with MiXCR from the 5' RACE reads. The sample contains around 100,000 distinct CDR3 sequences, 9.5% to 14% of which appear only once. This specimen was PBMCs, taken at follow-up. These TCRs come from a female donor with early-stage non-small cell lung cancer.

CDR3 DNA: TGCAGTGCTACGTCCAGGTCGGGTAGCCTTGGGAACACTGAAGCTTTCTTT. As protein: CSATSRSGSLGNTEAFF. V is TRBV20-1 and J is TRBJ1-1; D is undetermined. The CDR3 runs to 17 residues. Trimming took off 4 bases at V and 1 base at J, with 22 bases between the two ends. Germline CDR1 DFQATT, CDR2 SNEGSKA (reference sequence).

This clonotype appeared many times. V is TRBV12-3 or TRBV12-4 and J is TRBJ2-3; no clear D. The V end was cut by 7 bases, the J end by 5 bases, with 16 bases between. This CDR3 contains 14 residues. CDR3 amino acids: CASTLGFLGDTQYF. CDR3 coding DNA: TGTGCCAGCACCTTGGGGTTTCTTGGAGATACGCAGTATTTT.

This clonotype came up many times. The genes are TRBV28 and TRBJ1-2, with D uncertain. The CDR3 is 15 residues long. CDR1 is MDHEN, CDR2 SYDVKM, per germline. V lost 6 bases and J lost 8, with 22 bases in between. The CDR3 coding sequence is TGTGCCAGCAGCATCCTTAGGGCCGCCTCCGAAGGCTACACCTTC. Amino acid sequence: CASSILRAASEGYTF.

CDR3 bases: TGTGCCACCGGATTCCAAGAGACCCAGTACTTC. Translated: CATGFQETQYF. The chain uses TRBV10-3 and TRBJ2-5; D not certain. The CDR3 extends over 11 amino acids. Germline V gene sequence: CDR1 ENHRY, CDR2 SYGVKD. V lost 10 bases and J lost 1, with 7 bases in between.

This clonotype was seen at least ten times. V and J are TRBV29-1 and TRBJ2-1; the D gene is possibly TRBD1 (5 bases). The length of the CDR3 is 12 residues. Germline values: CDR1 SQVTM, CDR2 ANQGSEA. V lost 7 bases and J lost 6, with 13 bases in between. This CDR3 reads CSGSGKPNEQFF. CDR3 nucleotide sequence: TGCAGCGGCTCAGGGAAGCCCAATGAGCAGTTCTTC.

This clonotype was counted at least ten times. J is TRBJ2-5 and V is TRBV10-2; D remains ambiguous. CDR3 length equals 14 residues. V gave up 3 bases and J gave up 9 bases, with 17 bases separating them. Germline CDR1 WSHSY, CDR2 SAAADI. Written as DNA, the CDR3 is TGCGCCAGCAGTGATCGTGGGCTGTCCATCCCCCAGTACTTC. This encodes CASSDRGLSIPQYF.

The chain's CDR3 is CASSPRGTHADTQYF. CDR3 in DNA: TGTGCCAGCAGCCCTAGAGGAACGCACGCAGATACGCAGTATTTT. V and J are TRBV9 and TRBJ2-3; no clear D gene. The CDR3 is made up of 15 amino acids. Deletions cut 4 bases from V and 4 bases from J, with 16 bases between. CDR1 SGDLS and CDR2 YYNGEE come from the germline V gene.

The chain couples TRBV25-1 to TRBJ2-7; D not certain. The germline CDR1 and CDR2 sequences are MGHDK and SYGVNS. This CDR3 has 12 amino acids. V was clipped by 5 bases and J by 5 bases, with 10 bases between them. The CDR3 DNA sequence: TGTGCCAGCAGTTATCTAGGGCACGAGCAGTACGTC. Protein sequence: CASSYLGHEQYV.

The V and J genes are TRBV7-9 and TRBJ2-1; 10 bases align to TRBD2. Germline V gene lookup returns CDR1 SEHNR and CDR2 FQNEAQ (reference sequence). The CDR3 runs to 17 residues. The V and J ends lost 3 bases and 4 bases, in that order; junction bases with no gene match: 9. DNA of the CDR3: TGTGCCAGCAGCTTCTCCCTAGCGGGAGCGGGATACAATGAGCAGTTCTTC. This codes for CASSFSLAGAGYNEQFF.

A few counts support this clonotype. The genes are TRBV12-3 or TRBV12-4 and TRBJ1-4; TRBD1 aligns across 7 bases. There are 17 residues in the CDR3. V dropped 6 bases and J dropped 7; count of bases not matched to a gene: 17. The chain's CDR3 is CASSPATTTGVGEKLFF. DNA for the CDR3: TGTGCCAGCAGCCCCGCGACAACCACAGGGGTCGGTGAAAAACTGTTTTTT.

This clonotype was seen at least ten times. The chain is built from TRBV24-1 and TRBJ2-1; a possible D gene is TRBD2 (5 bases). Germline CDR1 is KGHDR and CDR2 is SFDVKD. The CDR3 loop spans 15 amino acids. Trimming pared 5 bases from V and 3 bases from J, leaving 13 bases between. The CDR3: CATSGSGVNYNEQFF. Written as DNA, the CDR3 is TGTGCCACCAGTGGGTCCGGGGTGAACTACAATGAGCAGTTCTTC.

This clonotype was counted a few times. This chain's CDR3 is CASSSVLAGGRNEQFF. In DNA, the CDR3 is TGTGCCAGCAGTTCGGTCCTAGCGGGAGGTAGGAATGAGCAGTTCTTC. This rearrangement joins TRBV28 to TRBJ2-1; 11 bases agree with TRBD2. In germline, CDR1 is MDHEN, CDR2 SYDVKM. J gave up 7 bases and V 4 bases, and 9 bases lay outside the gene matches. CDR3 size: 16 residues.

J is TRBJ2-3 and V is TRBV9, with 10 bases that match TRBD2. CDR1 and CDR2 (germline): SGDLS, YYNGEE. J lost 5 bases, V lost 0 bases, and 9 bases had no gene match. CDR3 length equals 17 residues. For the CDR3, the DNA is TGTGCCAGCAGCGTAGAAGGTAGCGGGAGGTGGATAGATACGCAGTATTTT. This codes for CASSVEGSGRWIDTQYF. The full variable domain, completed using reference TRBV9 and TRBJ2-3, is DSGVTQTPKHLITATGQRVTLRCSPRSGDLSVYWYQQSLDQGLQFLIQYYNGEERAKGNILERFSAQQFPDLHSELNLSSLELGDSALYFCASSVEGSGRWIDTQYFGPGTRLTVL.

The chain employs TRBV4-2 and TRBJ2-5; 7 bases are a match to TRBD2. CDR1 and CDR2 from the germline V gene are LGHNA and YNFKEQ. The CDR3 has 15 amino acids. The junction had 5 bases not matched to a gene; V was cut back by 0 bases and J by 4 bases. CDR3 nucleotide sequence: TGTGCCAGCAGCCAAGACGGACTAGAACTAGAGACCCAGTACTTC. This codes for CASSQDGLELETQYF.

There are a few counts of this clonotype. This chain joins TRBV25-1 and TRBJ1-6; D is undetermined. CDR1 is MGHDK, CDR2 SYGVNS, per germline. With 4 bases removed from V and 9 bases from J, the gap between germline ends came to 16 bases. This CDR3 has 15 amino acids. CDR3 amino acids: CASSGPMEAGSPLHF. CDR3 bases: TGTGCCAGCAGTGGACCAATGGAGGCGGGTTCACCCCTCCACTTT.

This clonotype has more than one count but fewer than ten. CDR3: CASSQDEGPEKLFF. The CDR3 DNA reads TGTGCCAGCAGCCAAGATGAGGGACCCGAAAAACTGTTTTTT. The rearrangement joins TRBV4-2 to TRBJ1-4; D might be TRBD1 (5 bases). The germline V gene encodes CDR1 LGHNA and CDR2 YNFKEQ. V was clipped by 0 bases and J by 8 bases, with 10 bases between them. The CDR3 length is 14 residues.

This clonotype was counted only a few times. The chain links TRBV20-1 to TRBJ1-1, with 11 nucleotides matching TRBD1. Germline V gives CDR1 DFQATT, CDR2 SNEGSKA (reference sequence). J gave up 2 bases and V 3 bases, and 5 bases lay outside the gene matches. The CDR3 runs to 15 residues. Here the CDR3 DNA reads TGCAGTGCTAGTGGACAGGGGGCAAGAAACACTGAAGCTTTCTTT. Translating gives CSASGQGARNTEAFF.

In this sample, this clonotype turned up a few times. The chain is built from TRBV12-3 or TRBV12-4 and TRBJ2-2; 12 nucleotides agree with TRBD2. V lost 7 bases and J lost 6; bases outside the gene matches: 6. This CDR3 spans 15 amino acids. The CDR3 here is CASILAGGVAGELFF. The CDR3 nucleotides are TGTGCCAGCATCCTAGCGGGAGGGGTAGCCGGGGAGCTGTTTTTT.

This rearrangement joins TRBV24-1 to TRBJ2-2; 10 nucleotides line up with TRBD1. The CDR3 runs 14 residues. CDR1 is KGHDR and CDR2 is SFDVKD in the germline V gene. J gave up 6 bases and V 7 bases, and 4 bases lay outside the gene matches. The CDR3 DNA reads as TGTGCCACCAGGACAGGGGGCGCCGCCGGGGAGCTGTTTTTT. The encoded protein is CATRTGGAAGELFF.

This clonotype was counted a few times. This chain connects TRBV7-8 to TRBJ1-1, with D unclear. V lost 5 bases and J lost 3, with 7 bases in between. Germline CDR1 SGHVS, CDR2 FQNEAQ. The CDR3 is 12 amino acids. The CDR3 here is CASSLSYTEAFF. DNA for the CDR3: TGTGCCAGCAGCCTCTCATACACTGAAGCTTTCTTT. Full variable domain (missing parts from reference TRBV7-8 and TRBJ1-1): GAGVSQSPRYKVAKRGQDVALRCDPISGHVSLFWYQQALGQGPEFLTYFQNEAQLDKSGLPSDRFFAERPEGSVSTLKIQRTQQEDSAVYLCASSLSYTEAFFGQGTRLTVV.

Ten or more counts support this clonotype. V is TRBV12-3 or TRBV12-4 and J is TRBJ1-1, with D perhaps matching TRBD1 (5 bases). The V and J ends lost 8 bases and 4 bases respectively, with 14 bases between them. The CDR3 consists of 13 residues. DNA of the CDR3: TGTGCCAGCCAGGGAGAGATTTTCACTGAAGCTTTCTTT. Protein: CASQGEIFTEAFF.

This chain joins TRBV9 and TRBJ2-3, with 8 positions matching TRBD1. CDR1 is SGDLS and CDR2 is YYNGEE in the germline V gene. Trimming at V came to 3 bases and at J to 0 bases, leaving 6 bases not matched to a gene. This CDR3 comprises 16 residues. CDR3 residues: CASSETGEPSTDTQYF. In DNA form, the CDR3 reads TGTGCCAGCAGCGAGACAGGGGAACCTAGCACAGATACGCAGTATTTT.

Ten or more counts support this clonotype. The chain recombines TRBV28 with TRBJ2-7; D perhaps matches TRBD1 (6 bases). Per the germline V gene, CDR1 is MDHEN and CDR2 is SYDVKM. V shed 1 base and J shed 5 bases, with 15 bases lying between them. The CDR3 spans 15 residues. The CDR3 nucleotides read TGTGCCAGCAGTTTATCTGGGGGCCAGAGGAACGAGCAGTACGTC. Protein product: CASSLSGGQRNEQYV.

CDR3 region: CASSRDFTDTQYF. The CDR3 DNA sequence: TGTGCCAGCAGTAGGGACTTCACAGATACGCAGTATTTT. The V call is TRBV6-5, the J call TRBJ2-3, with TRBD2 as a possible D gene (6 bases). The germline V gene has CDR1 MNHEY and CDR2 SVGAGI. The germline V and J ends were trimmed by 5 bases and 2 bases, with 8 bases remaining between them. The CDR3 runs to 13 residues.

This clonotype was observed a handful of times. This rearrangement joins TRBV20-1 to TRBJ2-1; TRBD2 matches at 12 bases. This CDR3 is 14 amino acids long. Germline V gene sequence: CDR1 DFQATT, CDR2 SNEGSKA (reference sequence). The V segment lost 0 bases and the J segment 7 bases; nucleotides outside the gene matches: 1. CDR3 nucleotides: TGCAGTGCTAGAGAGACTAGCGGGAGAAATGAGCAGTTCTTC. Translating it yields CSARETSGRNEQFF.

The genes are TRBV20-1 and TRBJ2-3; TRBD1 or TRBD2 may be the D gene (5 bases each). Trimming stripped 5 bases from V and 6 bases from J, with 12 bases between. This CDR3 contains 12 residues. CDR1 and CDR2 from the germline V gene are DFQATT and SNEGSKA (reference sequence). In nucleotides, the CDR3 is TGCAGTGCTGCGGACTGGGGGGATACGCAGTATTTT. It translates to CSAADWGDTQYF.

The chain combines TRBV5-1 with TRBJ2-2; no clear D gene. The V gene lost 0 bases and the J gene lost 1 base, with 7 bases spanning the gap. There are 15 residues in the CDR3. Looked up from germline, CDR1 is SGHRS and CDR2 is YFSETQ. In nucleotides, the CDR3 is TGCGCCAGCAGCTTGGCCGCGAAGAACACCGGGGAGCTGTTTTTT. It specifies CASSLAAKNTGELFF. The full variable domain, completed using reference TRBV5-1 and TRBJ2-2, is KAGVTQTPRYLIKTRGQQVTLSCSPISGHRSVSWYQQTPGQGLQFLFEYFSETQRNKGNFPGRFSGRQFSNSRSEMNVSTLELGDSALYLCASSLAAKNTGELFFGEGSRLTVL.

This clonotype came up many times. This chain uses TRBV18 with TRBJ2-2; no clear D gene. CDR1 KGHSH and CDR2 LQKENI come from the germline V gene. Trimming pared 6 bases from V and 6 bases from J, leaving 14 bases between. The CDR3 length is 14 residues. The CDR3 loop is CASSPPSQPGELFF. CDR3 nucleotides: TGTGCCAGCTCTCCTCCCTCGCAACCCGGGGAGCTGTTTTTT.

The chain uses TRBV28 and TRBJ2-7, with TRBD1 matching 10 bases. Germline lookup yields CDR1 MDHEN and CDR2 SYDVKM. V lost 4 bases, J lost 0 bases, and 6 bases stayed unmatched. The CDR3 spans 16 residues. CDR3 sequence (DNA): TGTGCCAGCAGTTCTCCGGGACAGGGGAACTCCTACGAGCAGTACTTC. It specifies CASSSPGQGNSYEQYF.